This TCR beta chain comes out of a study of blood T cell repertoires in COVID-19. The V gene's germline CDR1 is MDHEN and CDR2 SYDVKM. With 6 bases clipped from V and 8 bases from J, the junction kept 8 bases outside the gene matches. The CDR3 loop spans 15 amino acids. Repertoires were generated with immunoSEQ multiplex PCR, while TCRdb's copy carries only in-frame clones and drops some. The sample has some 350,000 clones; 87% are singletons. Sequencing was carried out using PBMCs or T cells enriched from blood (not recorded which). This TCR was sampled from a woman in her twenties or thirties who had recovered from COVID-19. The chain employs TRBV28 and TRBJ1-4; 11 nucleotides match TRBD1. The DNA for the CDR3 is TGTGCCAGCAGAATACCTGGGACAGGGGGGGAAAAACTGTTTTTT. It translates to CASRIPGTGGEKLFF.